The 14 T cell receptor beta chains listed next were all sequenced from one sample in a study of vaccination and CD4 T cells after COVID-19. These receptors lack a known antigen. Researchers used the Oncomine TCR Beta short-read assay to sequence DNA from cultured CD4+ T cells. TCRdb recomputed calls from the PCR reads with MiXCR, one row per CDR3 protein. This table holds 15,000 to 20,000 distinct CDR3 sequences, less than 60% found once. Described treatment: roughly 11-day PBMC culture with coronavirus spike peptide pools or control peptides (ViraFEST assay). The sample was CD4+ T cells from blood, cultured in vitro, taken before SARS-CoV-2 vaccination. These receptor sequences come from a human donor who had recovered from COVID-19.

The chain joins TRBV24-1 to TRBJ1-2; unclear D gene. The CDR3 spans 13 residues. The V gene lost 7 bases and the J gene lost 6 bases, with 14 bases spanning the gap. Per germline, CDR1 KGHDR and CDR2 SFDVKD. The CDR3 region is CATRSTAKDGYTF. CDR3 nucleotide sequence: TGTGCCACCAGATCTACAGCGAAAGATGGCTACACCTTC.

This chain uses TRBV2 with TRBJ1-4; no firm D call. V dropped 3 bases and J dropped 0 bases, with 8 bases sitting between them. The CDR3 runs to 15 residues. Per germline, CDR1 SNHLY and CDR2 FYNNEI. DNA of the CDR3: TGTGCCAGCAGTGACCCAGGAACAACTAATGAAAAACTGTTTTTT. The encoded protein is CASSDPGTTNEKLFF.

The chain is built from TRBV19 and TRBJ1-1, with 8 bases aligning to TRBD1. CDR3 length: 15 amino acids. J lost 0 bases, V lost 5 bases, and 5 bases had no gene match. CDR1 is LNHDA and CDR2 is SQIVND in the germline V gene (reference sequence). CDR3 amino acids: CASSVRQGMNTEAFF. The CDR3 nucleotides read TGTGCCAGTAGTGTCCGACAGGGGATGAACACTGAAGCTTTCTTT.

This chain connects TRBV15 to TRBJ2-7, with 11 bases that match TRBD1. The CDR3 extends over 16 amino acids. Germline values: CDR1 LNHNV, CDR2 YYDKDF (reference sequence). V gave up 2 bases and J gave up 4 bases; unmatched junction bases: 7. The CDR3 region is CATSRSRTGGSYEQYF. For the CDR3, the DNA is TGTGCCACCAGCAGATCGAGGACAGGGGGCTCTTACGAGCAGTACTTC. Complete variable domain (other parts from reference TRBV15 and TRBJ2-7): DAMVIQNPRYQVTQFGKPVTLSCSQTLNHNVMYWYQQKSSQAPKLLFHYYDKDFNNEADTPDNFQSRRPNTSFCFLDIRSPGLGDTAMYLCATSRSRTGGSYEQYFGPGTRLTVT.

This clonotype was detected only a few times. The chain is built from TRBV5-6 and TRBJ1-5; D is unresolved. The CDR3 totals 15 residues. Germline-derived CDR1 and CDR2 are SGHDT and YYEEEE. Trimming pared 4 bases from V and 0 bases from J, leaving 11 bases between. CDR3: CASSAGLYSNQPQHF. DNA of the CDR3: TGTGCCAGCAGCGCCGGACTTTATAGCAATCAGCCCCAGCATTTT.

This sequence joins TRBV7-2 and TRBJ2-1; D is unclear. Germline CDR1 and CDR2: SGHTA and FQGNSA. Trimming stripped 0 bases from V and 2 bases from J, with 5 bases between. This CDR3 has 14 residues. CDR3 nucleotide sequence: TGTGCCAGCAGCTTAGCGCGCACCTACAATGAGCAGTTCTTC. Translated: CASSLARTYNEQFF.

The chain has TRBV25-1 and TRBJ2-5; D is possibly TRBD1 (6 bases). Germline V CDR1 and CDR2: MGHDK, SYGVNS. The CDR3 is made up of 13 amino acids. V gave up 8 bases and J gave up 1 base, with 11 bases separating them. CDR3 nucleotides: TGTGCCAGCGGGGAAGGGGGCCAAGAGACCCAGTACTTC. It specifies CASGEGGQETQYF. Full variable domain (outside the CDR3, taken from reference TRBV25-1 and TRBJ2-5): EADIYQTPRYLVIGTGKKITLECSQTMGHDKMYWYQQDPGMELHLIHYSYGVNSTEKGDLSSESTVSRIRTEHFPLTLESARPSHTSQYLCASGEGGQETQYFGPGTRLLVL.

The CDR3 DNA reads as TGCAGTGCTATCGAACAGTACCAAGAGACCCAGTACTTC. It encodes CSAIEQYQETQYF. This chain links TRBV20-1 with TRBJ2-5; D is ambiguous. The V and J ends lost 4 bases and 0 bases respectively, with 9 bases between them. The CDR3 loop spans 13 amino acids. Germline CDR1 DFQATT, CDR2 SNEGSKA (reference sequence).

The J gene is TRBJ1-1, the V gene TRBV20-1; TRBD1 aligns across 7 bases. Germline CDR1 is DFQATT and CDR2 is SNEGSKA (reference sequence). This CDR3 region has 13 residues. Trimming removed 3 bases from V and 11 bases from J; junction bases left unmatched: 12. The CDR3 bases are TGCAGTGCTAGGGATGACAGGGTAGTACAGGCTTTCTTT. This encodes CSARDDRVVQAFF.

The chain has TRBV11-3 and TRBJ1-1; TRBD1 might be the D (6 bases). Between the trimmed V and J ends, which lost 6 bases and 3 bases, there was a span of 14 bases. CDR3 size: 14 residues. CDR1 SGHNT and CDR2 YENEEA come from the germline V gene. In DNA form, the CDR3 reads TGTGCCAGCAGTCTTCGGACAGCGGACACTGAAGCTTTCTTT. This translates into CASSLRTADTEAFF.

The CDR3 bases are TGCAGTGCTAGGGTCATATCTCCGGGTACGCAGTATTTT. It translates to CSARVISPGTQYF. This chain links TRBV20-1 with TRBJ2-3; D is unclear. The CDR3 spans 13 residues. V was trimmed by 3 bases and J by 8 bases, leaving 15 bases between them. CDR1 DFQATT and CDR2 SNEGSKA come from the germline V gene (reference sequence).

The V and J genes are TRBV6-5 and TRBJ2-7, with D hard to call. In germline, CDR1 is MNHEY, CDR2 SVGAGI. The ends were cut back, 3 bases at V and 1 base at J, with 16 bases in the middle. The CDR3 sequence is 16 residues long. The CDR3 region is CASSYGVAQRSYEQYF. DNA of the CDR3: TGTGCCAGCAGTTATGGGGTGGCACAGAGGTCCTACGAGCAGTACTTC.

CDR3 protein: CASSYGTGKGTQYF. For the CDR3, the DNA is TGTGCCAGCAGTTACGGGACCGGCAAAGGGACCCAGTACTTC. The genes are TRBV6-5 and TRBJ2-5, with D perhaps TRBD1 or TRBD2 (5 bases each). CDR1 and CDR2 (germline): MNHEY, SVGAGI. The CDR3 loop spans 14 amino acids. The germline V and J ends were trimmed by 2 bases and 7 bases, with 14 bases remaining between them.

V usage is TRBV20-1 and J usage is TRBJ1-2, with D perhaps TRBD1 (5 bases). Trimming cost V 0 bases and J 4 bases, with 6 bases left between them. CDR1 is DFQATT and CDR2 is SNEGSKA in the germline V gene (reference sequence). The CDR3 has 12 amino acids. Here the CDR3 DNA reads TGCAGTGCTAGAGACAGGGTCTATGGCTACACCTTC. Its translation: CSARDRVYGYTF.